This T cell receptor beta chain was sequenced for a study of T cell responses to AZD1222 COVID-19 vaccine. The V gene lost 7 bases and the J gene lost 5 bases, with 6 bases spanning the gap. This CDR3 has 11 amino acids. This clone showed up just once. Its antigen is unknown. Overall study findings and caveats: Seropositive at baseline were only six or seven AZD1222 recipients.

Libraries were prepared by immunoSEQ multiplex PCR; TCRdb keeps only in-frame clonotypes and omits some of them. The sample yields 150,000 to 200,000 clones, 85% to 95% seen once. The sequence was obtained from an adult in good health. The source material was peripheral blood, sampled on day 0 of AZD1222 vaccination. V gene TRBV12-3 or TRBV12-4 combines with J gene TRBJ2-1; D gene unclear. As DNA, the CDR3 is TGTGCCAGCACCAAAAACAATGAGCAGTTCTTC. Protein product: CASTKNNEQFF.